This record concerns one TCR beta chain sequence. The antigen is unknown. These data come from a study of T-cell memory formation after mild COVID-19. Across the whole study: There were largely donor-specific TCR clusters.

In TCRdb, the 5' RACE reads were re-called with MiXCR into one record per CDR3 protein. Of 270,000 or so distinct CDR3 sequences listed, more than 15% are singletons. Regarding the study as a whole: Researchers report contracting CD4+ clones mostly in CM and EM, with CD8+ clones in EMRA. Certain responding clones were present in pre-infection memory, suggesting participation of cross-reactive memory.

This TCR was sampled from a man aged 18-30 years who had mild COVID-19 (a few samples of this study predate the infection). Cell type and time point are not known. Sequenced input: PBMCs or a T cell subset sorted from them (not recorded which).

The CDR3: CASSPGTSGVETQYF. DNA of the CDR3: TGTGCCAGCAGCCCCGGGACTAGCGGGGTAGAGACCCAGTACTTC. The genes are TRBV11-2 and TRBJ2-5, with 13 bases aligning to TRBD2. J gave up 4 bases and V 5 bases, and 4 bases lay outside the gene matches. The CDR3 spans 15 residues. CDR1 SGHAT and CDR2 FQNNGV come from the germline V gene.